These T cell receptor beta chains were read from a single sample in a study of CD8 T cells in Susac syndrome. TCRdb fed the immunoSEQ multiplex PCR reads into MiXCR, producing one record per CDR3 protein. The sample lists some 190,000 distinct CDR3 sequences, about 95% seen once, with around 0.11% in the top ten. The specimen sequenced was CD4+ T cells from PBMCs. The receptors come from a human donor in good health. CDR3s include the opening cysteine and the closing phenylalanine or tryptophan. A D gene is named only where the DNA matches it firmly. Expanded clones get a size class; other rows say once, few or many, or leave the size out.

j_gene: TRBJ2-7
v_gene: TRBV7-9
abundance: .
d_gene: .
CDR3nt: TGTGCCAGCAGCTTAGAACTAGCTATGTCGGGGGAGCAGTACTTC
CDR3aa: CASSLELAMSGEQYF

j_gene: TRBJ2-2
v_gene: TRBV20-1
abundance: .
d_gene: .
CDR3nt: TGCAGTGCTAGGGGGGCGAACACCGGGGAGCTGTTTTTT
CDR3aa: CSARGANTGELFF

j_gene: TRBJ2-6
v_gene: TRBV30
abundance: .
d_gene: .
CDR3nt: TGTGCCTGGAGTGACACGGGGCCTGGGGCCAACGTCCTGACTTTC
CDR3aa: CAWSDTGPGANVLTF

j_gene: TRBJ2-1
v_gene: TRBV15
abundance: .
d_gene: TRBD2
CDR3nt: TGTGCCACCGGGACTAGCGGGAGGGGGGAGCAGTTCTTC
CDR3aa: CATGTSGRGEQFF

j_gene: TRBJ2-7
v_gene: TRBV28
abundance: .
d_gene: .
CDR3nt: TGTGCTAGCCGTTGGTTTAACGAGCAGTACTTC
CDR3aa: CASRWFNEQYF

j_gene: TRBJ2-5
v_gene: TRBV4-1
abundance: .
d_gene: .
CDR3nt: TGCGCCAGCAGCCCCTTAGCGCGGTCTCCCGGGGAGACCCAGTACTTC
CDR3aa: CASSPLARSPGETQYF

j_gene: TRBJ2-3
v_gene: TRBV29-1
abundance: .
d_gene: TRBD1
CDR3nt: TGCAGCGTTGATTGGCCAGGGGGCTTCTTTGATACGCAGTATTTT
CDR3aa: CSVDWPGGFFDTQYF

j_gene: TRBJ2-7
v_gene: TRBV3-1
abundance: .
d_gene: .
CDR3nt: TGTGCCAGCAGCCAATTACTTGCCTACGAGCAGTACTTC
CDR3aa: CASSQLLAYEQYF

j_gene: TRBJ2-7
v_gene: TRBV7-9
abundance: .
d_gene: .
CDR3nt: TGTGCCAGCAGCGTAAATTACGAGCAGTACTTC
CDR3aa: CASSVNYEQYF

j_gene: TRBJ2-1
v_gene: TRBV20-1
abundance: .
d_gene: .
CDR3nt: TGCAGTGCTAGTCGGGGATCACTCTACAATGAGCAGTTCTTC
CDR3aa: CSASRGSLYNEQFF

j_gene: TRBJ1-1
v_gene: TRBV11-2
abundance: .
d_gene: TRBD1
CDR3nt: TGTGCCAGCAGCTGGACAGGGGTGGATAAAGCTTTCTTT
CDR3aa: CASSWTGVDKAFF

j_gene: TRBJ1-5
v_gene: TRBV29-1
abundance: once
d_gene: .
CDR3nt: TGCAGCGTAGTCGTCAGCCCCAAGGATCATAATAGCAATCAGCCCCAGCATTTT
CDR3aa: CSVVVSPKDHNSNQPQHF

j_gene: TRBJ2-3
v_gene: TRBV20-1
abundance: .
d_gene: .
CDR3nt: TGCAGTGCTAGTCGGGAATATCGGCCAGATACGCAGTATTTT
CDR3aa: CSASREYRPDTQYF

j_gene: TRBJ2-1
v_gene: TRBV10-1
abundance: .
d_gene: .
CDR3nt: TGCGCCAGCAGCTACACTAAATGGAAGGACAATGAGCAGTTCTTC
CDR3aa: CASSYTKWKDNEQFF

j_gene: TRBJ2-1
v_gene: TRBV6-5
abundance: .
d_gene: .
CDR3nt: TGTGCCAGCAGTTACAGAGAGCTCTACAATGAGCAGTTCTTC
CDR3aa: CASSYRELYNEQFF

j_gene: TRBJ2-2
v_gene: TRBV11-1
abundance: .
d_gene: .
CDR3nt: TGTGCCAGCAGCTTCCTTAGAGGGGTGAACACCGGGGAGCTGTTTTTT
CDR3aa: CASSFLRGVNTGELFF

j_gene: TRBJ2-1
v_gene: TRBV6-5
abundance: .
d_gene: TRBD2
CDR3nt: TGTGCCAGCAGTTACCAAGGACTAGCGGCAGGTGAGCAGTTCTTC
CDR3aa: CASSYQGLAAGEQFF

j_gene: TRBJ2-7
v_gene: TRBV14
abundance: .
d_gene: TRBD2
CDR3nt: TGTGCCAGCAGCCAGAGCGGGACCTACGAGCAGTACTTC
CDR3aa: CASSQSGTYEQYF

j_gene: TRBJ1-3
v_gene: TRBV3-1
abundance: .
d_gene: .
CDR3nt: TGTGCCAGCAGCGGGATCCACAACGCTGGAAACACCATATATTTT
CDR3aa: CASSGIHNAGNTIYF

j_gene: TRBJ1-2
v_gene: TRBV7-9
abundance: .
d_gene: .
CDR3nt: TGTGCCAGCAGCTTAGAAATCGGCGGAGGCTACACCTTC
CDR3aa: CASSLEIGGGYTF

j_gene: TRBJ2-1
v_gene: TRBV29-1
abundance: .
d_gene: TRBD1
CDR3nt: TGCAGCGCCCACAGGGGAGATGAGCAGTTCTTC
CDR3aa: CSAHRGDEQFF

j_gene: TRBJ2-5
v_gene: TRBV7-9
abundance: .
d_gene: .
CDR3nt: TGTGCCAGCAGCTTCACCCCAGGGGCGGAAGAGACCCAGTACTTC
CDR3aa: CASSFTPGAEETQYF

j_gene: TRBJ2-7
v_gene: TRBV20-1
abundance: .
d_gene: .
CDR3nt: TGCAGTGCTATAGAGGGTTTGGTAGTTTCCTACGAGCAGTACTTC
CDR3aa: CSAIEGLVVSYEQYF

j_gene: TRBJ2-3
v_gene: TRBV11-1
abundance: .
d_gene: TRBD2
CDR3nt: TGTGCCAGCAGCGCGCGGGAGGGCCTGATAGATACGCAGTATTTT
CDR3aa: CASSAREGLIDTQYF

j_gene: TRBJ1-2
v_gene: TRBV9
abundance: .
d_gene: TRBD1
CDR3nt: TGTGCCAGCAGCGTATCGACCGGGACAGGATATGGCTACACCTTC
CDR3aa: CASSVSTGTGYGYTF

j_gene: TRBJ2-1
v_gene: TRBV7-2
abundance: .
d_gene: TRBD1
CDR3nt: TGTGCCAGCAGGCCGGACAGGGATATCTACAATGAGCAGTTCTTC
CDR3aa: CASRPDRDIYNEQFF

j_gene: TRBJ1-2
v_gene: TRBV20-1
abundance: once
d_gene: TRBD1
CDR3nt: TGCAGTGCGCAGACAGGGGACTATGGCTACACCTTC
CDR3aa: CSAQTGDYGYTF

j_gene: TRBJ1-1
v_gene: TRBV18
abundance: .
d_gene: .
CDR3nt: TGTGCCAGCTCAAACCTTATGACCACTGAAGCTTTCTTT
CDR3aa: CASSNLMTTEAFF

j_gene: TRBJ2-5
v_gene: TRBV29-1
abundance: .
d_gene: TRBD2
CDR3nt: TGCAGCGTTGAACTAGCGGGAGTCCTCGAGACCCAGTACTTC
CDR3aa: CSVELAGVLETQYF

j_gene: TRBJ2-5
v_gene: TRBV27
abundance: .
d_gene: .
CDR3nt: TGTGCCAGCAGTTTGGGCCATTGGGGGGAGACCCAGTACTTC
CDR3aa: CASSLGHWGETQYF

j_gene: TRBJ2-7
v_gene: TRBV20-1
abundance: .
d_gene: .
CDR3nt: TGCAGTGCTAGACGGGACACCTACGAGCAGTACTTC
CDR3aa: CSARRDTYEQYF

j_gene: TRBJ1-2
v_gene: TRBV2
abundance: .
d_gene: .
CDR3nt: TGTGCCAGCAGTGTAGAAGTGTCCTATGGCTACACCTTC
CDR3aa: CASSVEVSYGYTF

j_gene: TRBJ2-3
v_gene: TRBV29-1
abundance: .
d_gene: TRBD2
CDR3nt: TGCAGCGCTGGGGGGACTAGCGAGACAGATACGCAGTATTTT
CDR3aa: CSAGGTSETDTQYF

j_gene: TRBJ2-1
v_gene: TRBV15
abundance: .
d_gene: .
CDR3nt: TGTGCCACCAGCAGAGATTTAGGGTCCCTTATTGAGCAGTTCTTC
CDR3aa: CATSRDLGSLIEQFF

j_gene: TRBJ2-3
v_gene: TRBV20-1
abundance: .
d_gene: TRBD1
CDR3nt: TGCAGTGAGGTGGGACAGCCCACAGATACGCAGTATTTT
CDR3aa: CSEVGQPTDTQYF

j_gene: TRBJ2-7
v_gene: TRBV7-8
abundance: .
d_gene: .
CDR3nt: TGTGCCAGCAGCCTACAGAGGGGGTCCTACGAGCAGTACTTC
CDR3aa: CASSLQRGSYEQYF

j_gene: TRBJ1-5
v_gene: TRBV6-5
abundance: few
d_gene: .
CDR3nt: TGTGCCAGCAGTTCGGACGGGAATCAGCCCCAGCATTTT
CDR3aa: CASSSDGNQPQHF